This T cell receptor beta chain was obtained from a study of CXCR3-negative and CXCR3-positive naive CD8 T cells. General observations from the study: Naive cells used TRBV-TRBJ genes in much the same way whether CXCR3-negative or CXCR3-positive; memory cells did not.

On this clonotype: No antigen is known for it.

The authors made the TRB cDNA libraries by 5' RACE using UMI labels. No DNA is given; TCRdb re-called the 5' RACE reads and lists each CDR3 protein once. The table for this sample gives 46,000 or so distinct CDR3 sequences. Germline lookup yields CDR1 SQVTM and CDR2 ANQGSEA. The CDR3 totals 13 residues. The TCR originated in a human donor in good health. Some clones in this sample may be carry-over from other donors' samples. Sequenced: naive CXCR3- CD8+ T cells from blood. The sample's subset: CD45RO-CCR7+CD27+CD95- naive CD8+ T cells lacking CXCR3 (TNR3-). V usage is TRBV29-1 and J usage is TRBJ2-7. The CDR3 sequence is CSVVRGSSYEQYF.